A single TCR beta chain is shown here with its context. Its antigen is still unknown. This sample was included in a study of liver allograft versus peripheral blood T cells. Study-wide context: Recipients' peripheral blood served as the comparator for T cell receptor repertoires in transplanted livers. Study-wide findings and caveats: Peripheral blood reportedly held T cell receptor repertoires that differed from those inside liver allografts.

The CDR3 has 13 amino acids. V was cut by 1 base and J by 5 bases, with 8 bases left in between. Germline V gives CDR1 DFQATT, CDR2 SNEGSKA (reference sequence). TCRdb reprocessed the reads via MiXCR and lists one record per CDR3 protein. Counted here are 450 to 600 distinct CDR3 sequences, roughly 8.8% occurring once; the ten biggest clones make up about 38%. The V and J genes are TRBV20-1 and TRBJ1-4, with a possible D match to TRBD1 (6 bases). The TCR was taken from a human patient who had a liver transplant. These T cells may partly come from the graft donor. This CDR3 reads CSARGGQNEKLFF. The CDR3 DNA is TGCAGTGCTAGAGGCGGACAGAATGAAAAACTGTTTTTT.